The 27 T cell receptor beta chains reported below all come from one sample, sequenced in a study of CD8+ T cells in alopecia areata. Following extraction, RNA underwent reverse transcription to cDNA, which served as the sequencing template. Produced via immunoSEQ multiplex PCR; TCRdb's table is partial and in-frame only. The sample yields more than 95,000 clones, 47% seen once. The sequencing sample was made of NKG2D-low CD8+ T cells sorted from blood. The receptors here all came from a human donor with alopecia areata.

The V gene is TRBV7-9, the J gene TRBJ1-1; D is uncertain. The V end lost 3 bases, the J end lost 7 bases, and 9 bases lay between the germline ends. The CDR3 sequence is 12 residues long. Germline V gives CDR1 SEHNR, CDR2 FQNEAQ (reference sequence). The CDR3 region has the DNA TGTGCCAGCAGCTTTGGAGGTTTTGAAGCTTTCTTT. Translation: CASSFGGFEAFF.

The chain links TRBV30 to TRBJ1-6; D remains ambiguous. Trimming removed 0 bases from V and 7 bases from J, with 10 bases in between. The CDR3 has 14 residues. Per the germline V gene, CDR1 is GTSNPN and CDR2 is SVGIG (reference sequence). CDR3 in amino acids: CAWSVDGENSPLHF. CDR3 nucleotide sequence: TGTGCCTGGAGTGTAGACGGGGAGAATTCACCCCTCCACTTT.

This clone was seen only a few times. The CDR3 sequence is CASSHPTVEETQYF. The CDR3 region has the DNA TGTGCCAGCAGCCACCCGACGGTAGAAGAGACCCAGTACTTC. This chain links TRBV11-2 with TRBJ2-5; D is unclear. V lost 5 bases, J lost 3 bases, and 13 bases lay in between. Germline CDR1 and CDR2: SGHAT and FQNNGV. The CDR3 is made up of 14 amino acids.

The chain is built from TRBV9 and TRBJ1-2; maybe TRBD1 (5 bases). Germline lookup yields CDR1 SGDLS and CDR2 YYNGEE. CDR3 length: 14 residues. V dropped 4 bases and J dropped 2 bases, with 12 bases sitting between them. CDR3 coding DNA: TGTGCCAGCAGCCCGGCAGGGACGAACTATGGCTACACCTTC. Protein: CASSPAGTNYGYTF. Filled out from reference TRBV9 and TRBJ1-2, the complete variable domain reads DSGVTQTPKHLITATGQRVTLRCSPRSGDLSVYWYQQSLDQGLQFLIQYYNGEERAKGNILERFSAQQFPDLHSELNLSSLELGDSALYFCASSPAGTNYGYTFGSGTRLTVV.

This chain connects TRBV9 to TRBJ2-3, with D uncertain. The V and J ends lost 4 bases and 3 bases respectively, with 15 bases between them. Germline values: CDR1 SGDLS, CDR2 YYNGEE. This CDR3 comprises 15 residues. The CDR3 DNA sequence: TGTGCCAGCAGCCGGGCCGCCCAACTTACAGATACGCAGTATTTT. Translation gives CASSRAAQLTDTQYF. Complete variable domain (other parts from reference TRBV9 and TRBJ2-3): DSGVTQTPKHLITATGQRVTLRCSPRSGDLSVYWYQQSLDQGLQFLIQYYNGEERAKGNILERFSAQQFPDLHSELNLSSLELGDSALYFCASSRAAQLTDTQYFGPGTRLTVL.

The CDR3 DNA follows: TGTGCCACCGAGACAGGGGTCCACGAGCAGTACTTC. Its protein is CATETGVHEQYF. The rearrangement uses TRBV27 and TRBJ2-7, with 8 bases identical to TRBD1. CDR3 size: 12 residues. The J segment lost 5 bases and the V segment lost 10 bases, leaving 7 bases of the junction unmatched. Germline-derived CDR1 and CDR2 are MNHEY and SMNVEV (reference sequence).

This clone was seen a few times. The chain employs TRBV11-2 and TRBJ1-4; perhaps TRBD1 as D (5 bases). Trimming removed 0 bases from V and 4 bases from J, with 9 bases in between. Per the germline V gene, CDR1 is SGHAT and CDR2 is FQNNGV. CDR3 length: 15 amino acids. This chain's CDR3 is CASSLEAGLNEKLFF. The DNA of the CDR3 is TGTGCCAGCAGCTTAGAAGCGGGGCTTAATGAAAAACTGTTTTTT.

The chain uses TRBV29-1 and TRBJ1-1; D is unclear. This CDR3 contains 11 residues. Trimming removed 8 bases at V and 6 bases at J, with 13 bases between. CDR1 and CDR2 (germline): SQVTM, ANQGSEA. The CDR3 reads CSFRSGPEAFF. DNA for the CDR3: TGCAGCTTCCGGTCCGGGCCTGAAGCTTTCTTT.

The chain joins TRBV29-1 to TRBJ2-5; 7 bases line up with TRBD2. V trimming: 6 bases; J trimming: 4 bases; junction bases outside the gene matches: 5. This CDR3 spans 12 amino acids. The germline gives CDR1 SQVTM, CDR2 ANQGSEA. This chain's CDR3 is CSVNRGGETQYF. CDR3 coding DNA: TGCAGCGTCAACCGCGGGGGAGAGACCCAGTACTTC.

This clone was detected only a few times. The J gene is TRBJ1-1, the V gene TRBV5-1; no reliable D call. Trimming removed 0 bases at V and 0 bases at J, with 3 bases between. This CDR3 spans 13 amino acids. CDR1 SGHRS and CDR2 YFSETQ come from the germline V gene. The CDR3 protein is CASSLDLNTEAFF. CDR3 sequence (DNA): TGCGCCAGCAGCTTGGACCTGAACACTGAAGCTTTCTTT.

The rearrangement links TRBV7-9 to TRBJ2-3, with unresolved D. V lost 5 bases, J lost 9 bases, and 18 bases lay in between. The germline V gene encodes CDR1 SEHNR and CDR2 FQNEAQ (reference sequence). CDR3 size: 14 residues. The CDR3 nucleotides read TGTGCCAGCAGCCGTGCCCCGCACTACAGCACGCAGTATTTT. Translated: CASSRAPHYSTQYF.

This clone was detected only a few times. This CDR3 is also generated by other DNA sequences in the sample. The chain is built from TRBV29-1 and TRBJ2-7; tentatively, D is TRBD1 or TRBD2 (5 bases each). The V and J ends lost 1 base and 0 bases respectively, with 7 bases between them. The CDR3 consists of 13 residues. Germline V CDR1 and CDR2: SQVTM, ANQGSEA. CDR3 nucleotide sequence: TGCAGCGTTGAAGGGGGGACCTCCTACGAGCAGTACTTC. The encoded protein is CSVEGGTSYEQYF.

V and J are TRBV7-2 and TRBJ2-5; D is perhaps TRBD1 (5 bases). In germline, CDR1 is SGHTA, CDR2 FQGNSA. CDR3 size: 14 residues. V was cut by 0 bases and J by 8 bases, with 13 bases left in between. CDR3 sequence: CASSLADSPGTQYF. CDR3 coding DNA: TGTGCCAGCAGCTTAGCCGACAGCCCAGGTACCCAGTACTTC.

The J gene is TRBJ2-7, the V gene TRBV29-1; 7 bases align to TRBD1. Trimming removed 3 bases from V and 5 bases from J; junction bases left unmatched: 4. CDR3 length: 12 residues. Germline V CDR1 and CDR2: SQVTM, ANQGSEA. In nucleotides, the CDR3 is TGCAGCGTTGATCAGGGGGACGACGAGCAGTACTTC. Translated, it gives CSVDQGDDEQYF.

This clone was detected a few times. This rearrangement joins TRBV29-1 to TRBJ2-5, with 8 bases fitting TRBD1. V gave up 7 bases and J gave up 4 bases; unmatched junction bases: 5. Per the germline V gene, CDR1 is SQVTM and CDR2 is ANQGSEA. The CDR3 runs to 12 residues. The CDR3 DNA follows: TGCAGCGCCCCCGGACAGGGAGAGACCCAGTACTTC. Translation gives CSAPGQGETQYF.

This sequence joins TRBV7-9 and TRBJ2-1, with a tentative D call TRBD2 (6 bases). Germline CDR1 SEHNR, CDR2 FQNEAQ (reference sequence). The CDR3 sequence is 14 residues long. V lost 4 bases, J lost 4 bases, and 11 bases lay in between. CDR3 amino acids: CASSSYGSYNEQFF. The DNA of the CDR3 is TGTGCCAGCAGCTCGTACGGGAGTTACAATGAGCAGTTCTTC. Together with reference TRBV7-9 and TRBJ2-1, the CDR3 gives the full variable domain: DTGVSQNPRHKITKRGQNVTFRCDPISEHNRLYWYRQTLGQGPEFLTYFQNEAQLEKSRLLSDRFSAERPKGSFSTLEIQRTEQGDSAMYLCASSSYGSYNEQFFGPGTRLTVL.

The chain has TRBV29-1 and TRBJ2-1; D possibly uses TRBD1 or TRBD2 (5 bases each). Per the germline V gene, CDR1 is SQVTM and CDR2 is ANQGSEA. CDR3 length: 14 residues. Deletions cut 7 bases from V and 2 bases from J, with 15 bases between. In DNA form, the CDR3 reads TGCAGCGCAACGGGGCTTCTGGCCTACAATGAGCAGTTCTTC. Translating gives CSATGLLAYNEQFF.

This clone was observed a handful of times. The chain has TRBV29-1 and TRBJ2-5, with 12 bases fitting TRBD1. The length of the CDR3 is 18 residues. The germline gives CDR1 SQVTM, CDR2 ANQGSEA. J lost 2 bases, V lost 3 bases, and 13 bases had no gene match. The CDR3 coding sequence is TGCAGCGTTGATGGGGACAGGGGGCGATTAATCCGACAAGAGACCCAGTACTTC. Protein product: CSVDGDRGRLIRQETQYF.

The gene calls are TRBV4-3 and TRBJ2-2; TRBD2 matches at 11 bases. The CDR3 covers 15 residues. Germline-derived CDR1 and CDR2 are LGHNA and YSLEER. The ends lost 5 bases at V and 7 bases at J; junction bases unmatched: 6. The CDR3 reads CASSLLAGDDGELFF. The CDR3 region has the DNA TGCGCCAGCAGCTTACTAGCGGGAGACGACGGGGAGCTGTTTTTT.

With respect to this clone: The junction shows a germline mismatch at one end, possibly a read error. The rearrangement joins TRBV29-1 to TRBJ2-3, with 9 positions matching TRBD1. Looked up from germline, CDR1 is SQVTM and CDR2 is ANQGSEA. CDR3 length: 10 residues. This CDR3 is CSVGGQGMDF. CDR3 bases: TGCAGCGTTGGGGGACAGGGTATGGATTTT.

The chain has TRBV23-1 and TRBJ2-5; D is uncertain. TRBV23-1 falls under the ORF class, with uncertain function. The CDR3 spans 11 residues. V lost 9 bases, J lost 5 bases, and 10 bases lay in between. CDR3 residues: CASPKWETQYF. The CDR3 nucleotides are TGCGCCAGTCCCAAGTGGGAGACCCAGTACTTC.

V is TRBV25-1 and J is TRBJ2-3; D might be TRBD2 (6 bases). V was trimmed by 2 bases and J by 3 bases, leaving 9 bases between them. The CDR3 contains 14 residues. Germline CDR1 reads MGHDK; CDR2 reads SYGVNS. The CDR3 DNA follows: TGTGCCAGCAGTGAAGGGAGGCGAACAGATACGCAGTATTTT. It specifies CASSEGRRTDTQYF.

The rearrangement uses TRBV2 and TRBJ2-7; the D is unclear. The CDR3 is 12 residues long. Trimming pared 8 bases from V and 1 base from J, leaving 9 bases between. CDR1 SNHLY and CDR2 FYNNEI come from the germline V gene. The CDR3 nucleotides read TGTGCCAGCGCTGACATTTCCTACGAGCAGTACTTC. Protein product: CASADISYEQYF.

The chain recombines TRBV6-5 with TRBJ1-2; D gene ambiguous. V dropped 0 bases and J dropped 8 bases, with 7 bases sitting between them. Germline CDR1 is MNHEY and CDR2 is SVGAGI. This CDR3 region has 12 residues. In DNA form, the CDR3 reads TGTGCCAGCAGTTACTCAGGGTTAGGCTACACCTTC. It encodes CASSYSGLGYTF.

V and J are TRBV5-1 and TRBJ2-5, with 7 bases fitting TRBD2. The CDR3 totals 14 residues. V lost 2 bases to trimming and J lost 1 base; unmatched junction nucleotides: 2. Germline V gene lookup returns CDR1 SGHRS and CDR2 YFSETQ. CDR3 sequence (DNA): TGCGCCAGCAGCTTTGGCGGGAGCCAAGAGACCCAGTACTTC. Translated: CASSFGGSQETQYF.

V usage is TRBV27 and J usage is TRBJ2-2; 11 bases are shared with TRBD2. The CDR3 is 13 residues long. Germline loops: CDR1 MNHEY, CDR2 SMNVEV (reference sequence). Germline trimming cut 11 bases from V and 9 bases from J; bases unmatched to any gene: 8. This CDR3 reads CAVGTSGTRELFF. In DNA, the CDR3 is TGTGCCGTCGGGACTAGCGGTACTAGGGAGCTGTTTTTT.

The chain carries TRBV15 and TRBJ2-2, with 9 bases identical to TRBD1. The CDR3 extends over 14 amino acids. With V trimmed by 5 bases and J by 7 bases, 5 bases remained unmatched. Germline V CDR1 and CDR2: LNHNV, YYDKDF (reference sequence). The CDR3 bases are TGTGCCACCAGCGGCCGGACAGGGGACGGGGAGCTGTTTTTT. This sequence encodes CATSGRTGDGELFF.